This T cell receptor beta chain was recovered during a study of shared clonotypes between healthy human individuals. Study conclusions and caveats: With few donors, the genetic and exposure-history diversity represented was limited.

Only one count was recorded for this clone. The target antigen is unknown. Ten immunoSEQ deep assay plates held the unsorted PBMC DNA. Sequencing used immunoSEQ multiplex PCR; TCRdb keeps in-frame clones, though not all of them. Among about 470,000 clones listed, roughly three quarters were seen once. Unsorted samples drew genomic DNA from tens of millions of PBMCs. The sample comprised PBMCs. This clonotype was sampled from a woman aged 40 to 50 in good health. Some clones in this sample may be carry-over from other donors' samples.

The CDR3 DNA reads TGCGCCAGCAGCCAAGATCAGTTGGTGGCAGGGGGGGTAGGTGGTGAAAAACTGTTTTTT. It specifies CASSQDQLVAGGVGGEKLFF. The chain links TRBV4-3 to TRBJ1-4; 7 bases map to TRBD1. J gave up 7 bases and V 0 bases, and 20 bases lay outside the gene matches. The germline V gene has CDR1 LGHNA and CDR2 YSLEER. The CDR3 covers 20 residues.